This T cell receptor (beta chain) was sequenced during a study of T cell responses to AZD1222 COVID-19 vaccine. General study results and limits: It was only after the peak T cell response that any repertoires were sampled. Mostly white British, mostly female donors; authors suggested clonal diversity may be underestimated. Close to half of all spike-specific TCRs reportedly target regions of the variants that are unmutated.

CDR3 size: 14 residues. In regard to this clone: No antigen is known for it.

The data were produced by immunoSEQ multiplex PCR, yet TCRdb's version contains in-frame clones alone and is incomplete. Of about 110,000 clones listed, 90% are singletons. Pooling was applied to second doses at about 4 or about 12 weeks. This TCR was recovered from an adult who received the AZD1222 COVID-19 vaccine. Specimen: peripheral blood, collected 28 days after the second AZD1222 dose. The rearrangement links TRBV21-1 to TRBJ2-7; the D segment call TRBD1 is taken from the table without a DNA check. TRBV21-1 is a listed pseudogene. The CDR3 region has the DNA TGTGCCAGCAGCCAAGGACAGGGGGCCTACGAGCAGTACTTC. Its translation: CASSQGQGAYEQYF.